This TCR beta chain was profiled in a study of T cells in Graves' hyperthyroidism and ophthalmopathy. Notes on the study in general: The model foresaw ophthalmopathy a median approximately 6.3 months prior to onset.

This clonotype was observed many times. Its target is not known. Amplification yielded TCR beta CDR3 regions, with RNA transcripts as the source. With the HTBI primer set, the TCR CDR3 went through a first round of RT-PCR. A single record per CDR3 protein comes from TCRdb applying MiXCR to the multiplex PCR reads. The sample consists of under 400,000 distinct CDR3 sequences, around 14% of them appearing once. With a duration under 2 months, the hyperthyroidism was newly diagnosed in patients aged 18 to 65. PBMCs were obtained from about 9.9 ml fresh peripheral blood. Input material: blood. The source is a woman aged 55-75 years with Graves' hyperthyroidism.

In DNA, the CDR3 is TGTGCCAGCAGTCCGACAGGGGCCGGCACAGATACGCAGTATTTT. Translation: CASSPTGAGTDTQYF. The chain is built from TRBV28 and TRBJ2-3; TRBD1 agrees at 8 bases. The CDR3 totals 15 residues. The V gene end was trimmed by 5 bases and the J gene end by 1 base; junction bases not matched to a gene: 5. Germline-derived CDR1 and CDR2 are MDHEN and SYDVKM.